Reported below is one T cell receptor beta chain. At one boundary the junction diverges from the germline segment, which might be a read error. The CDR3 has 14 residues. From germline, CDR1 is SGHNT and CDR2 YYREEE (reference sequence). This sample stems from a study of T cell changes during pregnancy in multiple sclerosis. TCRdb's table, derived via immunoSEQ multiplex PCR, lists solely in-frame clones and lacks some. The sample records under 45,000 clones, over 75% being singletons. This clonotype originated in a female donor with multiple sclerosis, enrolled in a pregnancy study. The chain has TRBV5-4 and TRBJ1-6; D gene uncertain. The sequenced sample was CD8+ T cells from peripheral blood mononuclear cells, obtained in the first trimester of pregnancy. This CDR3 reads CASSQNFPNSPLHF. In DNA, the CDR3 is TGCGCCAGCAGCCAAAACTTCCCCAATTCACCCCTCCACTTT.